Listed below are T cell receptor beta chains from one sample, sequenced in a study of spatial heterogeneity in lung cancer. TCRdb reprocessed the 5' RACE reads with MiXCR, giving one entry per CDR3 protein. Among about 100,000 distinct CDR3 sequences, 4.4% were seen once, and the ten largest hold 21%. The specimen was lung tumor tissue, collected at surgery. These receptors all stem from a male donor with early-stage non-small cell lung cancer. CDR3s include the opening cysteine and the closing phenylalanine or tryptophan.

v_call cdr3_aa
TRBV29-1 CSVVDRGSSYNEQFF
TRBV20-1 CSADTLGLAGYEQYF
TRBV12-3/TRBV12-4 CASSRGGDQETQYF
TRBV20-1 CSATGRKETQYF
TRBV24-1 CATGTGYGGELFF
TRBV7-2 CASRMDLFRAEAFF
TRBV4-2 CASSHLGGGDNEQFF
TRBV7-9 CASSLEQATEAFF
TRBV6-5 CASRWDSSYEQYF
TRBV2 CASRGVGGPNDTQYF
TRBV6-1 CASMKTGVTEAFF
TRBV28 CASSKRRETGELFF
TRBV6-4 CAPDGQLTPWETQYF
TRBV27 CASSLSNPVQETQYF
TRBV5-1 CASSSGVAEETQYF
TRBV5-4 CASSSRLAGQETQYF
TRBV21-1 CAAYQRRGLQETQYF
TRBV18 CASSERDVRYYEQYF
TRBV6-5 CASSYKENTEAFF
TRBV5-1 CASSLPGDRGRETQYF
TRBV5-1 CASSPSGRQDEKLFF
TRBV7-8 CASSYGRGQPQHF
TRBV10-3 CAIRRREGTGELFF
TRBV4-1 CASSQSGGQGYEQYF
TRBV7-9 CASSSQTSGSYNEQFF
TRBV14 CASSPLPGTVNTEAFF
TRBV7-2 CASSFPPPRTSGIPEQYF
TRBV11-2 CASSSRLGEQFF
TRBV6-6 CASSYQLAVSYEQYF
TRBV7-8 CASSTQTRTGLGTEAFF
TRBV9 CASSVDWTGAYEQYF
TRBV11-2 CASSSSSGASEQYF
TRBV29-1 CSVDSSGRETQYF
TRBV6-1 CASGENREHEQYF
TRBV28 CASRGRTVLHEQYF
TRBV28 CATGWGEGRAGELFF
TRBV12-3/TRBV12-4 CASTQSGRIYNEQFF
TRBV27 CASSAGGGWSTEAFF
TRBV20-1 CSASTTRVSDTQYF
TRBV6-2/TRBV6-3 CASTGQETQYF
TRBV6-2/TRBV6-3 CASSRSGQAHSSGANVLTF
TRBV28 CASNSRRQVEGYTF
TRBV28 CATRRGWEGYTF
TRBV4-1 CASSQEFPPRGHPYEQYF
TRBV14 CASSQDRNYGYTF
TRBV27 CASSNPGTSKYEQYF
TRBV29-1 CSVLARTRADTQYF
TRBV3-1 CASSQAGETEAFF
TRBV11-2 CASSTPLRSSYNEQFF
TRBV29-1 CSVDPSGGPIETQYF
TRBV10-3 CATQGERSQPQHF
TRBV6-1 CASRNQGHEQFF
TRBV5-1 CASSLAFNQPQHF
TRBV7-9 CASSFPFMEYGYTF
TRBV6-2/TRBV6-3 CASSAPRRTSTDTQYF
TRBV20-1 CSATSSGVQNIQYF
TRBV7-2 CASSLSEGRAGYGYTF
TRBV2 CASSLGQGKNEKLFF